This T cell receptor beta chain was identified in a study of T cells in women clearing cervical HPV infection. Across the whole study: Donors had HPV16-related CIN3 or worse; 2 had invasive cancer. With HLA typing for only a few women, HLA confounding remains possible.

In germline, CDR1 is SGHRS, CDR2 YFSETQ. The CDR3 runs to 17 residues. V gave up 3 bases and J gave up 0 bases, with 15 bases separating them. Profiling relied on immunoSEQ multiplex PCR, and the TCRdb table lists in-frame clones only, not all of them. In total, the table holds roughly 47,000 clones. For this clone: The read falls 3 residues short of the CDR3 end, and the missing part is taken from the germline J gene.

Material for sequencing was blood buffy coat. This chain links TRBV5-1 with TRBJ1-4; TRBD1 is a possible D gene (6 bases). This receptor was taken from a woman aged 18 to 75 with a cervical HPV16 infection that either progressed to CIN3+ or cleared (not recorded which). CDR3 region: CASSYRSGVATNEKLFF. CDR3 bases read: TGCGCCAGCAGCTATAGGTCAGGGGTTGCAACTAATGAAAAA.